What follows are 9 T cell receptor beta chains derived from one specimen sequenced in a study of shared clonotypes between healthy human individuals. Measured with immunoSEQ multiplex PCR; TCRdb has only the in-frame clones, and not every one. The sample records over 1.5 million clones, 95% to 99% being singletons. The sample was naive CD4+ T cells sorted from blood. As to subset: CD45RA+ positively selected. Receptors were obtained from a man younger than 45 in good health.

The V call is TRBV2, the J call TRBJ2-7; TRBD1 aligns across 7 bases. CDR3 size: 15 residues. In germline, CDR1 is SNHLY, CDR2 FYNNEI. Trimming took 8 bases from V and 0 from J; bases not matched to a gene: 10. CDR3 in DNA: TGTGCCAGCGGCACCCCCGGGACAGTCTCCTACGAGCAGTACTTC. This sequence encodes CASGTPGTVSYEQYF.

The rearrangement joins TRBV30 to TRBJ1-3, with D possibly matching TRBD1 (6 bases). There are 13 residues in the CDR3. Per the germline V gene, CDR1 is GTSNPN and CDR2 is SVGIG (reference sequence). Trimming left V 5 bases short and J 5 bases short, with 13 bases between. CDR3 bases: TGTGCCTGGGTAACGGACAGCAGAAACACCATATATTTT. This translates into CAWVTDSRNTIYF.

This clone was recorded only once. V gene TRBV5-8 combines with J gene TRBJ2-7; D tentatively fits TRBD1 or TRBD2 (5 bases each). The CDR3 is 13 residues long. From germline, CDR1 is SGHTS and CDR2 YDEGEE. V lost 5 bases and J lost 2, with 11 bases in between. CDR3 sequence reads: CASSRDPTYEQYF. The CDR3 coding sequence is TGTGCCAGCAGTCGGGACCCAACCTACGAGCAGTACTTC.

The CDR3 nucleotides read TGTGCCAGCAGCCCCCTCGGGGCAGGCAAACATAGCAATCAGCCCCAGCATTTT. This sequence encodes CASSPLGAGKHSNQPQHF. J is TRBJ1-5 and V is TRBV28; perhaps TRBD1 as D (5 bases). With 6 bases removed from V and 0 bases from J, the gap between germline ends came to 21 bases. The CDR3 covers 18 residues. Germline loops: CDR1 MDHEN, CDR2 SYDVKM.

The chain links TRBV5-1 to TRBJ2-1; possibly TRBD1 for D (6 bases). V was trimmed by 4 bases and J by 4 bases, leaving 12 bases between them. The CDR3 runs to 14 residues. The germline gives CDR1 SGHRS, CDR2 YFSETQ. The CDR3 nucleotides are TGCGCCAGCAGCACAGGGACGGCTTACAATGAGCAGTTCTTC. This codes for CASSTGTAYNEQFF.

This chain links TRBV10-3 with TRBJ2-5, with TRBD2 matching 9 bases. V shed 7 bases, J shed 2 bases, and the junction held 8 bases outside the gene matches. The CDR3 has 15 amino acids. Germline lookup yields CDR1 ENHRY and CDR2 SYGVKD. In DNA form, the CDR3 reads TGTGCCATCATGGCGATAGCGGGAGATCAAGAGACCCAGTACTTC. Its protein product is CAIMAIAGDQETQYF.

This chain joins TRBV7-8 and TRBJ2-7; TRBD1 matches at 10 bases. The CDR3 is 14 amino acids. Germline V gene data show CDR1 as SGHVS and CDR2 as FQNEAQ. Unmatched junction bases numbered 1, after V lost 3 bases and J lost 2 bases. The DNA of the CDR3 is TGTGCCAGCAGCTTTGGGACAGGGGCCTACGAGCAGTACTTC. This translates into CASSFGTGAYEQYF. Full variable domain (rest looked up from reference TRBV7-8 and TRBJ2-7): GAGVSQSPRYKVAKRGQDVALRCDPISGHVSLFWYQQALGQGPEFLTYFQNEAQLDKSGLPSDRFFAERPEGSVSTLKIQRTQQEDSAVYLCASSFGTGAYEQYFGPGTRLTVT.

The chain employs TRBV6-6 and TRBJ1-2; the match to TRBD1 covers 7 bases. Per the germline V gene, CDR1 is MNHNY and CDR2 is SVGAGI (reference sequence). This CDR3 is 16 amino acids long. V gave up 4 bases and J gave up 6 bases; unmatched junction bases: 14. CDR3 loop: CASSSTNRGVGDGYTF. The CDR3 nucleotides read TGTGCCAGCAGTTCGACCAACAGGGGAGTAGGTGATGGCTACACCTTC.

V is TRBV5-1 and J is TRBJ1-1; TRBD1 matches 9 bases. The CDR3 sequence is 14 residues long. CDR1 SGHRS and CDR2 YFSETQ come from the germline V gene. Trimming cost V 3 bases and J 4 bases; bases outside gene matches: 4. CDR3 DNA sequence: TGCGCCAGCAGCTCCGGGACAGGGTCCACTGAAGCTTTCTTT. It yields the protein CASSSGTGSTEAFF.